Many counts were recorded for the clone carrying this T cell receptor beta chain. Indicated time point: before trial treatment. The sample belongs to a study of low-dose radiotherapy and immunotherapy resistance in tumors. TRAV and TRBV primers primed cDNA for both TCRalpha and TCRbeta. TCR amplification ran roughly 21 PCR cycles using constant-region and V-primer adapter primers. TCRdb reprocessed the reads with MiXCR, giving one entry per CDR3 protein. The sample has some 39,000 distinct CDR3 sequences, 25% to 40% seen once; the top ten hold roughly 4%. The sample consisted of PBMCs, taken before treatment. This clonotype was sampled from a male donor with gallbladder cancer.

CDR3 residues: CASSVGTGRDEQYF. In DNA form, the CDR3 reads TGTGCCAGCAGTGTCGGGACGGGGAGGGACGAGCAGTACTTC. The chain uses TRBV28 and TRBJ2-7; 7 bases fit TRBD2. V shed 5 bases and J 5 bases; nucleotides not matched to a gene: 9. Germline V gene data show CDR1 as MDHEN and CDR2 as SYDVKM. This CDR3 region has 14 residues.